The entry below gives a single TCR beta chain sequence along with its context. Assay used: immunoSEQ multiplex PCR; TCRdb lists only in-frame clones, some missing. This table has about 370,000 clones, approximately 91% appearing once. These data belong to a study of Ad26.COV2.S vaccination and SARS-CoV-2 variants. About the research overall: Once or twice, 56 days apart, Ad26.COV2.S was delivered intramuscularly.

Treatment described: roughly 19 received Ad26.COV2.S at low or high dose, single or two shots; five or six received placebo; per-sample allocation not given. Following the first vaccine or placebo injection, samples were taken on day 63. Donor was an adult aged 18-55 years in Boston. Wuhan-strain spike was delivered by a replication-incompetent Ad26 vector. Sequenced material: peripheral blood, taken in a trial of Ad26.COV2.S vaccine versus placebo. This TCR was recovered from a person between 18 and 65 years old who received the Ad26.COV2.S COVID-19 vaccine or a placebo.

Written as DNA, the CDR3 is TGTGCCAGCAGCGTAGGCACGGACAGTCAAGAGACCCAGTACTTC. Protein sequence: CASSVGTDSQETQYF. This chain connects TRBV9 to TRBJ2-5, with D possibly matching TRBD1 (6 bases). The CDR3 runs 15 residues. Trimming stripped 0 bases from V and 2 bases from J, with 11 bases between. Germline CDR1 SGDLS, CDR2 YYNGEE.